The 14 T cell receptor beta chains reported below all come from one sample, sequenced in a study of molecular identifiers for immune sequencing clone quantification. MiXCR was run by TCRdb on the PCR reads, yielding one entry per CDR3 protein. The sample has some 97,000 distinct CDR3 sequences, about 35% seen once. The sequenced sample consisted of naive CD8+ T cells from blood, with Jurkat cell RNA spiked in. The subset denotes: FACS-sorted CD8+CD4-CCR7+CD45RA+ naive T cells. These receptor sequences come from a human donor in good health. Some libraries in this study had Jurkat cell RNA spiked in.

This chain joins TRBV7-9 and TRBJ2-2; TRBD2 is a possible D gene (5 bases). The CDR3 runs 15 residues. V lost 4 bases and J 4 bases, leaving 13 bases between the germline ends. Germline V gives CDR1 SEHNR, CDR2 FQNEAQ (reference sequence). The CDR3 reads CASSSPDGVTGELFF. CDR3 nucleotides: TGTGCCAGCAGCTCACCTGACGGGGTCACCGGGGAGCTGTTTTTT. The whole variable domain, remainder taken from reference TRBV7-9 and TRBJ2-2, is DTGVSQNPRHKITKRGQNVTFRCDPISEHNRLYWYRQTLGQGPEFLTYFQNEAQLEKSRLLSDRFSAERPKGSFSTLEIQRTEQGDSAMYLCASSSPDGVTGELFFGEGSRLTVL.

The chain joins TRBV9 to TRBJ2-3, with 8 bases identical to TRBD2. CDR3 length equals 14 residues. The germline gives CDR1 SGDLS, CDR2 YYNGEE. V was pared by 4 bases and J by 4 bases, with 5 bases of the junction left unmatched. CDR3 in amino acids: CASSSAGVADTQYF. CDR3 nucleotide sequence: TGTGCCAGCAGCTCAGCGGGAGTAGCAGATACGCAGTATTTT.

Worth noting for this clonotype: Germline is not matched at one junction end, which may reflect a read error. The chain links TRBV27 to TRBJ1-4, with TRBD1 identical over 8 bases. This CDR3 has 13 amino acids. CDR1 and CDR2 (germline): MNHEY, SMNVEV (reference sequence). The CDR3 loop reads CATADRAHDKLFF. CDR3 sequence (DNA): TGTGCCACCGCGGACAGGGCCCATGATAAACTGTTTTTT.

As to this clonotype: Compared with germline, one end of the junction differs, possibly owing to a read error. The DNA of the CDR3 is TGTGCCAACAGCTTTGGACTGCTCGGGACTGAAGCTTTCTTT. This codes for CANSFGLLGTEAFF. V usage is TRBV7-2 and J usage is TRBJ1-1; D gene unclear. The germline CDR1 and CDR2 sequences are SGHTA and FQGNSA. The CDR3 runs to 14 residues.

This clonotype was seen at least ten times. The chain employs TRBV28 and TRBJ1-1; possible D gene TRBD1, 5 bases. The CDR3 consists of 15 residues. The V end lost 3 bases, the J end lost 0 bases, and 11 bases lay between the germline ends. Germline CDR1 and CDR2: MDHEN and SYDVKM. CDR3 nucleotides: TGTGCCAGCAGTTTTAGGGGACCGCTGAACACTGAAGCTTTCTTT. Its translation is CASSFRGPLNTEAFF.

The chain employs TRBV6-5 and TRBJ2-7; D uncertain. There are 13 residues in the CDR3. The V gene lost 4 bases and the J gene lost 4 bases, with 11 bases spanning the gap. CDR1 and CDR2 from the germline V gene are MNHEY and SVGAGI. The CDR3 protein is CASSLIQSYEQYF. The CDR3 DNA reads as TGTGCCAGCAGTTTAATACAGTCATACGAGCAGTACTTC.

This clonotype was seen many times. The chain combines TRBV6-5 with TRBJ2-7; TRBD1 might be the D (7 bases). CDR3 length equals 14 residues. Germline CDR1 and CDR2: MNHEY and SVGAGI. Trimming took off 0 bases at V and 7 bases at J, with 13 bases between the two ends. The CDR3: CASSYSRAGGEQYF. Written as DNA, the CDR3 is TGTGCCAGCAGTTACTCGAGGGCAGGGGGGGAGCAGTACTTC.

The rearrangement joins TRBV6-2 or TRBV6-3 to TRBJ2-2; TRBD2 matches 11 bases. V was pared by 4 bases and J by 4 bases, with 8 bases of the junction left unmatched. The CDR3 has 17 residues. Germline CDR1 reads MNHEY; CDR2 reads SVGEGT. For the CDR3, the DNA is TGTGCCAGCAGTTTCTACTTAGCGGGAGGGCCCACCGGGGAGCTGTTTTTT. Translation gives CASSFYLAGGPTGELFF.

This clonotype was seen a few times. The V call is TRBV7-6, the J call TRBJ2-5, with unresolved D. CDR3 length: 14 amino acids. Germline assignment: CDR1 SGHVS and CDR2 FNYEAQ. V lost 2 bases to trimming and J lost 5 bases, with 12 bases between them. The CDR3 DNA reads as TGTGCCAGCAGCTTATTAGGGCTGGGGGAGACCCAGTACTTC. It yields the protein CASSLLGLGETQYF.

This clonotype was seen at least ten times. V gene TRBV5-6 combines with J gene TRBJ1-6; D is undetermined. CDR3 size: 13 residues. Germline CDR1 reads SGHDT; CDR2 reads YYEEEE. Trimming shortened V by 0 bases and J by 14 bases, and 12 bases separated the two germline ends. The CDR3 spells CASSLGQPSTLHF. The DNA of the CDR3 is TGTGCCAGCAGCTTGGGCCAGCCATCCACCCTCCACTTT.

The chain recombines TRBV27 with TRBJ1-6; D is unresolved. V was trimmed by 7 bases and J by 11 bases, leaving 21 bases between them. Germline CDR1 and CDR2: MNHEY and SMNVEV (reference sequence). The CDR3 runs to 15 residues. The CDR3: CASTPRKGSPAPLHF. The CDR3 DNA follows: TGTGCCAGCACCCCCCGAAAGGGATCACCGGCACCCCTCCACTTT.

Remarks on this clonotype: This clone may be a read error of a much larger clone one base away. The chain carries TRBV7-8 and TRBJ2-7, with D unclear. This CDR3 has 12 residues. The V and J ends lost 3 bases and 4 bases respectively, with 7 bases between them. Looked up from germline, CDR1 is SGHVS and CDR2 is FQNEAQ. CDR3 residues: CASSFAGYEQYF. For the CDR3, the DNA is TGTGCCAGCAGCTTCGCTGGTTACGAGCAGTACTTC.

The J gene is TRBJ2-7, the V gene TRBV5-3, with 9 bases that match TRBD1. TRBV5-3 is sorted into the ORF group, with uncertain function. Trimming cost V 8 bases and J 10 bases; bases outside gene matches: 13. The CDR3 is 13 residues long. The CDR3 here is CASSRTGEYEQYF. DNA of the CDR3: TGTGCCAGCTCCCGGACAGGGGAATATGAACAGTACTTC.

This clonotype appeared many times. The chain employs TRBV4-3 and TRBJ2-2; a possible D gene is TRBD1 (5 bases). This CDR3 is 15 amino acids long. Trimming cost V 8 bases and J 2 bases, with 15 bases left between them. CDR1 is LGHNA and CDR2 is YSLEER in the germline V gene. The CDR3 coding sequence is TGCGCCAGCTCGGTTGGGCAGGGAAACACCGGGGAGCTGTTTTTT. Translating it yields CASSVGQGNTGELFF.